These T cell receptor beta chains were read from a single sample in a study of T-cell memory formation after mild COVID-19. TCRdb reprocessed the 5' RACE reads via MiXCR and lists one record per CDR3 protein. The sample consists of a few hundred thousand distinct CDR3 sequences, just under 20% of them appearing once. The specimen was PBMCs or a T cell subset sorted from them (not recorded which). These receptor sequences come from a man aged 18 to 29 who had mild COVID-19 (a few samples of this study predate the infection). Cell type and time point are not known. Both conserved end residues are part of each CDR3. The D gene is left open where the match is weak. Clone size, where shown, is once, few, many, or a class for clones that have expanded.

clone size: .; J gene: TRBJ1-2; D gene: .; V gene: TRBV7-9; CDR3 protein: CASSLGPGNGYTF
clone size: few; J gene: TRBJ1-5; D gene: .; V gene: TRBV7-2; CDR3 protein: CASSSLGGGPQHF
clone size: few; J gene: TRBJ2-2; D gene: TRBD2; V gene: TRBV7-2; CDR3 protein: CASSAELASSGELFF
clone size: .; J gene: TRBJ2-2; D gene: .; V gene: TRBV12-3/TRBV12-4; CDR3 protein: CASSLQGSTGELFF
clone size: few; J gene: TRBJ1-5; D gene: .; V gene: TRBV5-1; CDR3 protein: CASSLGTSNQPQHF
clone size: .; J gene: TRBJ2-5; D gene: .; V gene: TRBV6-2/TRBV6-3; CDR3 protein: CASSYEIAQETQYF
clone size: few; J gene: TRBJ2-1; D gene: TRBD2; V gene: TRBV6-6; CDR3 protein: CASSYSQTGGYNEQFF
clone size: .; J gene: TRBJ1-3; D gene: .; V gene: TRBV12-3/TRBV12-4; CDR3 protein: CASSLRASGNTIYF
clone size: .; J gene: TRBJ2-7; D gene: TRBD1; V gene: TRBV7-2; CDR3 protein: CASSSTGNEQYF
clone size: .; J gene: TRBJ1-5; D gene: .; V gene: TRBV6-6; CDR3 protein: CASTNGGSNQPQHF
clone size: few; J gene: TRBJ1-4; D gene: TRBD1; V gene: TRBV7-2; CDR3 protein: CASSRGTVWEKLFF
clone size: few; J gene: TRBJ1-2; D gene: TRBD1; V gene: TRBV5-4; CDR3 protein: CASNLGTGYGYTF
clone size: few; J gene: TRBJ2-1; D gene: TRBD2; V gene: TRBV7-6; CDR3 protein: CASSLIAGGGNEQFF
clone size: .; J gene: TRBJ2-7; D gene: TRBD2; V gene: TRBV20-1; CDR3 protein: CSATSTSGGADEQYF